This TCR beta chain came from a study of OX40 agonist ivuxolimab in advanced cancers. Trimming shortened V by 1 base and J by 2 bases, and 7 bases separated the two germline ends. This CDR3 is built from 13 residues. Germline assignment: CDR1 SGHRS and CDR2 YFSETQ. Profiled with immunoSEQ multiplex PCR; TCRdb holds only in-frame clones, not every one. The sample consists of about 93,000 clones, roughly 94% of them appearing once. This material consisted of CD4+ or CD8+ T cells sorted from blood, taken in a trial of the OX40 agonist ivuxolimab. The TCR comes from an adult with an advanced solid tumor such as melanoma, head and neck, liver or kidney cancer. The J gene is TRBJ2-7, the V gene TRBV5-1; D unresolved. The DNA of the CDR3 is TGCGCCAGCAGCTTGAGGGAAACCTACGAGCAGTACTTC. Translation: CASSLRETYEQYF.